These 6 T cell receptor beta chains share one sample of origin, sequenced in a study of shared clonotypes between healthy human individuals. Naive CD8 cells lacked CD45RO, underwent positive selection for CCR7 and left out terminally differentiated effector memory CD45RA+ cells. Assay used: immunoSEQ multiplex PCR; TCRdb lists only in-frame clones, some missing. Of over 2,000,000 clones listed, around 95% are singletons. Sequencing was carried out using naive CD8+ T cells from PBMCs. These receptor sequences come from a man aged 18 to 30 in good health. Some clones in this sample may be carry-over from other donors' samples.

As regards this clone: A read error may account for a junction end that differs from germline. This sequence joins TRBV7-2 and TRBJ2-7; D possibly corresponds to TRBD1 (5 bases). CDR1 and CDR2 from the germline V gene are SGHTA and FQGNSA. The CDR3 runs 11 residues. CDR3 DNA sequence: TGTGCCAGCAGCTTAGGGCCAGGGCTGAACTTC. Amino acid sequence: CASSLGPGLNF.

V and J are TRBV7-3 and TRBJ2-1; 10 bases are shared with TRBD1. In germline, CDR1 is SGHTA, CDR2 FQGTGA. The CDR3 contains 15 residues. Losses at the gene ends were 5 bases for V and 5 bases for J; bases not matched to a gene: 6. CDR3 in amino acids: CASSERQGADNEQFF. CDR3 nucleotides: TGTGCCAGCAGCGAACGACAGGGGGCGGACAATGAGCAGTTCTTC.

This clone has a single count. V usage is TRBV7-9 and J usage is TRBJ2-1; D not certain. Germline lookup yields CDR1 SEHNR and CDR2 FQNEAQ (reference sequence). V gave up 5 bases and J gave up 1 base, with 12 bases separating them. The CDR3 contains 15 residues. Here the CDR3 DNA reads TGTGCCAGCAGCCAAACCACCGGGTCCTACAATGAGCAGTTCTTC. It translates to CASSQTTGSYNEQFF.

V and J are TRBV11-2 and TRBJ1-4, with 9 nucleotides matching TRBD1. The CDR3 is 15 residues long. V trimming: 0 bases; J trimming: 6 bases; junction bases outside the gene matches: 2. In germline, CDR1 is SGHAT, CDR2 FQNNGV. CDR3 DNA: TGTGCCAGCAGCTTAGAAGGGACAGGGCATGAAAAACTGTTTTTT. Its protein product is CASSLEGTGHEKLFF.

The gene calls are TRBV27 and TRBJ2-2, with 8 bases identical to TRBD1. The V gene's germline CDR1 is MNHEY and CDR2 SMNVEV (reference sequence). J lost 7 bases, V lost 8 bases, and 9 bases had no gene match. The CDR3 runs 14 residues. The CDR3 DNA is TGTGCCAGCCGACCATTGACAGGGGTCGGGGAGCTGTTTTTT. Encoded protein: CASRPLTGVGELFF.

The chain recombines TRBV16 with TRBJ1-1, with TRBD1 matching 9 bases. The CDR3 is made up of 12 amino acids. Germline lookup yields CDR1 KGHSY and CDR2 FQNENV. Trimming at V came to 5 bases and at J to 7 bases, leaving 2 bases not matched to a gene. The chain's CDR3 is CASSGTGYEAFF. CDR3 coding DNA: TGTGCCAGCAGCGGGACAGGGTATGAAGCTTTCTTT.